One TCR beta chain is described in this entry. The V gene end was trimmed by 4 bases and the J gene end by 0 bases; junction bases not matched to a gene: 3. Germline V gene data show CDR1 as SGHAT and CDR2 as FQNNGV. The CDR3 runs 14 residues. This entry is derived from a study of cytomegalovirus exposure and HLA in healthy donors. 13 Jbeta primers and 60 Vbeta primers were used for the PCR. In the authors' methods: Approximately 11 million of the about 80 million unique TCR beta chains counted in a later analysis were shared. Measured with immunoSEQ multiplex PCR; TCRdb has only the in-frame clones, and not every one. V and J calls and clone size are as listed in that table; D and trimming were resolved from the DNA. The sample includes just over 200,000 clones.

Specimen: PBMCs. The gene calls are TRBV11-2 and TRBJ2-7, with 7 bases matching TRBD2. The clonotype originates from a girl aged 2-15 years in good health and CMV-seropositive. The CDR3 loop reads CASSWGGSSYEQYF. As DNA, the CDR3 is TGTGCCAGCAGCTGGGGGGGTAGCTCCTACGAGCAGTACTTC.